One and the same sample provided the 9 T cell receptor beta chains below, sequenced in a study of T cells in tuberculosis (dated by TCRdb to about 2018). The library relied on the immunoSEQ multiplex PCR assay. Entries here come from immuneACCESS through TCRdb and include only in-frame sequences with V and J called. Some clones fail to appear in such tables; in the studies checked, an unresolved V gene covers under half of the shortfall, and the cause of the remainder is unknown. This sample comprises tens of thousands of clones, roughly 95% of them detected only once. The ten largest account for approximately 4.3% of the sample. The label giving this sample's time point can be read as: new active TB diagnosis, blood taken before or within 7 days of starting treatment. The material sequenced was PBMCs, taken at tuberculosis diagnosis. The receptors were gathered from an adult with tuberculosis.

V and J are TRBV2 and TRBJ2-7; no firm D call. The CDR3 length is 14 residues. Per the germline V gene, CDR1 is SNHLY and CDR2 is FYNNEI. Trimming took off 7 bases at V and 0 bases at J, with 13 bases between the two ends. In DNA form, the CDR3 reads TGTGCCAGCACCCGAAGCCCAAACTCCTACGAGCAGTACTTC. Its translation: CASTRSPNSYEQYF.

This chain uses TRBV5-6 with TRBJ1-1, with 8 nucleotides matching TRBD1. The V segment lost 3 bases and the J segment 2 bases; nucleotides outside the gene matches: 6. CDR1 and CDR2 from the germline V gene are SGHDT and YYEEEE. This CDR3 region has 15 residues. CDR3 nucleotides: TGTGCCAGCAGCTCGGAGGACAGGGACAACACTGAAGCTTTCTTT. As protein: CASSSEDRDNTEAFF.

The chain joins TRBV6-4 to TRBJ1-6; D gene uncertain. V lost 0 bases to trimming and J lost 10 bases, with 10 bases between them. This CDR3 region has 14 residues. The germline V gene encodes CDR1 MRHNA and CDR2 SNTAGT. In nucleotides, the CDR3 is TGTGCCAGCAGTGACTCGGGCAGGAACTCACCCCTCCACTTT. Protein product: CASSDSGRNSPLHF.

V and J are TRBV11-1 and TRBJ1-1; 8 bases map to TRBD1. Germline V CDR1 and CDR2: SGHAT, FQDESV (reference sequence). This CDR3 has 16 residues. The V and J ends lost 5 bases and 1 base, in that order; junction bases with no gene match: 9. The CDR3 is CASSHRTGSPNTEAFF. The CDR3 region has the DNA TGTGCCAGCAGCCACCGGACAGGGTCCCCGAACACTGAAGCTTTCTTT.

This chain connects TRBV28 to TRBJ1-4, with 8 bases matching TRBD1. CDR3 length: 17 amino acids. Germline V gives CDR1 MDHEN, CDR2 SYDVKM. The ends lost 6 bases at V and 11 bases at J; junction bases unmatched: 20. CDR3 sequence reads: CASSLLRSTGEDVKLFF. CDR3 nucleotide sequence: TGTGCCAGCAGCCTACTCCGGTCGACAGGGGAAGACGTTAAACTGTTTTTT.

The chain combines TRBV14 with TRBJ1-2; D ambiguous. Looked up from germline, CDR1 is SGHDN and CDR2 is FVKESK. V lost 1 base and J 2 bases, leaving 14 bases between the germline ends. This CDR3 has 16 residues. The CDR3 bases are TGTGCCAGCAGCCAAGGGGAGCTCGATCGAAACTATGGCTACACCTTC. Its protein product is CASSQGELDRNYGYTF. Drawing the rest from reference TRBV14 and TRBJ1-2, the complete variable domain is EAGVTQFPSHSVIEKGQTVTLRCDPISGHDNLYWYRRVMGKEIKFLLHFVKESKQDESGMPNNRFLAERTGGTYSTLKVQPAELEDSGVYFCASSQGELDRNYGYTFGSGTRLTVV.

The rearrangement links TRBV13 to TRBJ2-1; a possible D gene is TRBD2 (7 bases). The V end was cut by 5 bases, the J end by 8 bases, with 19 bases between. Germline CDR1 is PRHDT and CDR2 is FYEKMQ (reference sequence). The CDR3 is 15 amino acids. Here the CDR3 reads CASSLGSGGAYEQFF. CDR3 sequence (DNA): TGTGCCAGCAGCCTCGGTTCTGGGGGGGCCTATGAGCAGTTCTTC.

The chain couples TRBV2 to TRBJ1-2; TRBD1 aligns across 11 bases. This CDR3 is built from 13 residues. The germline CDR1 and CDR2 sequences are SNHLY and FYNNEI. V lost 6 bases to trimming and J lost 6 bases; unmatched junction nucleotides: 3. CDR3 protein: CASSGDRGDGYTF. The CDR3, as DNA: TGTGCCAGCAGCGGGGACAGGGGGGATGGCTACACCTTC.

This chain connects TRBV7-2 to TRBJ2-1, with D possibly being TRBD2 (6 bases). The V and J ends lost 5 bases and 2 bases respectively, with 10 bases between them. The length of the CDR3 is 14 residues. The germline V gene encodes CDR1 SGHTA and CDR2 FQGNSA. The CDR3 is CASSLGGTYNEQFF. CDR3 nucleotide sequence: TGTGCCAGCAGCCTCGGGGGTACCTACAATGAGCAGTTCTTC.